These 10 T cell receptor beta chains originate from one sample sequenced in a study of shared clonotypes between healthy human individuals. Assay used: immunoSEQ multiplex PCR; TCRdb lists only in-frame clones, some missing. The sample contains some 980,000 clones, 76% of which appear only once. Input material: memory CD4+ T cells sorted from blood. As for subset: CD45RA-negative fraction. These TCRs come from a man between 18 and 35 years old in good health.

V is TRBV28 and J is TRBJ1-5, with 7 bases matching TRBD1. Germline V CDR1 and CDR2: MDHEN, SYDVKM. This CDR3 spans 14 amino acids. Germline trimming cut 4 bases from V and 11 bases from J; bases unmatched to any gene: 11. Written as DNA, the CDR3 is TGTGCCAGCAGTTCTGAGGACAGGTTGCTGTCCCAGCATTTT. This translates into CASSSEDRLLSQHF.

This chain uses TRBV14 with TRBJ2-7; 10 positions match TRBD1. Germline loops: CDR1 SGHDN, CDR2 FVKESK. Trimming took 1 base from V and 4 from J; bases not matched to a gene: 4. CDR3 length: 15 residues. The CDR3 nucleotides are TGTGCCAGCAGCCAAGGGGACAGGGGATTTTACGAGCAGTACTTC. This sequence encodes CASSQGDRGFYEQYF. Combining the CDR3 with reference TRBV14 and TRBJ2-7 gives the whole variable domain EAGVTQFPSHSVIEKGQTVTLRCDPISGHDNLYWYRRVMGKEIKFLLHFVKESKQDESGMPNNRFLAERTGGTYSTLKVQPAELEDSGVYFCASSQGDRGFYEQYFGPGTRLTVT.

In DNA, the CDR3 is TGTGCCACCTCTCGGACGGTAGCCAAAAACATTCAGTACTTC. It translates to CATSRTVAKNIQYF. The genes are TRBV6-4 and TRBJ2-4, with D unclear. Germline lookup yields CDR1 MRHNA and CDR2 SNTAGT. Trimming removed 10 bases from V and 0 bases from J, with 13 bases in between. The CDR3 is 14 residues long.

V gene TRBV7-2 combines with J gene TRBJ2-1, with D hard to call. Trimming cost V 5 bases and J 2 bases, with 7 bases left between them. Per germline, CDR1 SGHTA and CDR2 FQGNSA. The CDR3 contains 13 residues. The CDR3 nucleotides read TGTGCCAGCAGCCCACCCCCCTACAATGAGCAGTTCTTC. Translated, it gives CASSPPPYNEQFF.

There are a few counts of this clone. At one of its ends the junction is not consistent with the germline gene, which may arise from a read error. This chain links TRBV2 with TRBJ1-2; the D gene is possibly TRBD1 (6 bases). CDR1 SNHLY and CDR2 FYNNEI come from the germline V gene. CDR3 size: 13 residues. The CDR3 region is CASSGTGTPKKNF. The DNA for the CDR3 is TGTGCCAGCAGTGGCACCGGGACACCGAAGAAGAATTTC.

This rearrangement joins TRBV7-8 to TRBJ2-7; TRBD1 agrees at 7 bases. Germline values: CDR1 SGHVS, CDR2 FQNEAQ. V dropped 3 bases and J dropped 2; count of bases not matched to a gene: 4. CDR3 size: 14 residues. CDR3 in amino acids: CASSLTGTAYEQYF. As DNA, the CDR3 is TGTGCCAGCAGCTTGACAGGGACAGCCTACGAGCAGTACTTC. Using reference TRBV7-8 and TRBJ2-7 for the parts outside the CDR3, the full variable domain is GAGVSQSPRYKVAKRGQDVALRCDPISGHVSLFWYQQALGQGPEFLTYFQNEAQLDKSGLPSDRFFAERPEGSVSTLKIQRTQQEDSAVYLCASSLTGTAYEQYFGPGTRLTVT.

This clone was detected a few times. CDR3 in DNA: TGTGCCAGCAGTCGGACAGGTATAGGTCAGCCCCAGCATTTT. This encodes CASSRTGIGQPQHF. The J gene is TRBJ1-5, the V gene TRBV25-1, with 7 bases lining up with TRBD1. The CDR3 is made up of 14 amino acids. The germline CDR1 and CDR2 sequences are MGHDK and SYGVNS. V dropped 5 bases and J dropped 6; count of bases not matched to a gene: 7.

This clone showed up just once. The sample contains more than one DNA sequence encoding this CDR3. The chain recombines TRBV7-9 with TRBJ1-1, with a tentative D call TRBD1 (5 bases). V was shortened by 4 bases and J by 1 base, with 7 bases between the two germline ends. Germline CDR1 SEHNR, CDR2 FQNEAQ (reference sequence). The CDR3 has 13 amino acids. In DNA, the CDR3 is TGTGCCAGCAGCTCCAGGGAGAACACTGAAGCTTTCTTT. Encoded protein: CASSSRENTEAFF.

Ten or more counts support this clone. The chain is built from TRBV5-4 and TRBJ1-4; D not resolved. Germline V lookup: CDR1 SGHNT, CDR2 YYREEE (reference sequence). Between the trimmed V and J ends, which lost 0 bases and 10 bases, there was a span of 4 bases. The CDR3 is 11 amino acids. In nucleotides, the CDR3 is TGTGCCAGCAGCTTGGAGGGAAAACTGTTTTTT. This encodes CASSLEGKLFF.

The chain links TRBV21-1 to TRBJ1-1. TRBV21-1 is classified as a pseudogene. The CDR3 spans 14 residues. The CDR3 DNA reads TGTGCCAGCAGATTTCGGGGCGCGGGTACTGAAGCTTTCTTT. Protein product: CASRFRGAGTEAFF.